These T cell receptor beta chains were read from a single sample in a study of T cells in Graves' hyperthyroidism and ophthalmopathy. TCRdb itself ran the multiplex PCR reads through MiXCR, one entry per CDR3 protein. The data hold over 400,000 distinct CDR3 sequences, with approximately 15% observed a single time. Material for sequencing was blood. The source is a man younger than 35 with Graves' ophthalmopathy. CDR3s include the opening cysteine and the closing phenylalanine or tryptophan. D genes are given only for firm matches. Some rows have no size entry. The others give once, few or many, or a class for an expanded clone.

CDR3nt: TGCAATGCTAGCCCTTCGTGGGGGACCCAGTACTTC
CDR3aa: CNASPSWGTQYF
v_gene: TRBV20-1
j_gene: TRBJ2-5
abundance: -
d_gene: -

CDR3nt: TGTGCCTGGGATCTGGCATATACGCAGTATTTT
CDR3aa: CAWDLAYTQYF
v_gene: TRBV30
j_gene: TRBJ2-3
abundance: -
d_gene: -

CDR3nt: TGCAGTGCTAGAGATAGACGGACCCAAGAGACCCAGTACTTC
CDR3aa: CSARDRRTQETQYF
v_gene: TRBV20-1
j_gene: TRBJ2-5
abundance: few
d_gene: -

CDR3nt: TGTGCCACTAAGCCCGGACAGGCTTATGGCTACACCTTC
CDR3aa: CATKPGQAYGYTF
v_gene: TRBV19
j_gene: TRBJ1-2
abundance: few
d_gene: TRBD1

CDR3nt: TGTGCCAGCAGTTCCCTCGTCAGCGGGGAGCTGTTTTTT
CDR3aa: CASSSLVSGELFF
v_gene: TRBV6-1
j_gene: TRBJ2-2
abundance: many
d_gene: -

CDR3nt: TGTGCCAGCAGTGGGGTCCCGAGGGCAGGGGGGCCTCTCCACAATGAGCAGTACTTC
CDR3aa: CASSGVPRAGGPLHNEQYF
v_gene: TRBV2
j_gene: TRBJ2-7
abundance: -
d_gene: -

CDR3nt: TGTGTCAGCAGTTCCCGGGACACATACACCGGGGAGCTGTTTTTT
CDR3aa: CVSSSRDTYTGELFF
v_gene: TRBV6-2/TRBV6-3
j_gene: TRBJ2-2
abundance: -
d_gene: -

CDR3nt: TGTGCCAGCAGCCATGGTGGGATGAACATTCAGTACTTC
CDR3aa: CASSHGGMNIQYF
v_gene: TRBV3-1
j_gene: TRBJ2-4
abundance: many
d_gene: -

CDR3nt: TGCAGCGCTGGGAGCGGTGATGAGCAGTTCTTC
CDR3aa: CSAGSGDEQFF
v_gene: TRBV29-1
j_gene: TRBJ2-1
abundance: few
d_gene: -

CDR3nt: TGTGCCAGCAGAACAGGGGGACCCCAAGAGACCCAGTACTTC
CDR3aa: CASRTGGPQETQYF
v_gene: TRBV27
j_gene: TRBJ2-5
abundance: many
d_gene: TRBD1

CDR3nt: TGTGCCAGCAGCCTAGACGGCAATGAGCAGTTCTTC
CDR3aa: CASSLDGNEQFF
v_gene: TRBV11-3
j_gene: TRBJ2-1
abundance: -
d_gene: -

CDR3nt: TGTGCTAGCAGCTTAGGGGACGGACAATACGAGCAGTACTTC
CDR3aa: CASSLGDGQYEQYF
v_gene: TRBV7-7
j_gene: TRBJ2-7
abundance: once
d_gene: -

CDR3nt: TGTGCCAGCAGTTCCCCTAGACGGATCAACACTGAAGCTTTCTTT
CDR3aa: CASSSPRRINTEAFF
v_gene: TRBV28
j_gene: TRBJ1-1
abundance: -
d_gene: -

CDR3nt: TGCAGTGCTACCCCAAACCTAGCGGGGTCCTACAATGAGCAGTTCTTC
CDR3aa: CSATPNLAGSYNEQFF
v_gene: TRBV20-1
j_gene: TRBJ2-1
abundance: many
d_gene: TRBD2

CDR3nt: TGTGCCAGCAGTGGCAGTAGCGGGGGGATTAATGAGCAGTTCTTC
CDR3aa: CASSGSSGGINEQFF
v_gene: TRBV2
j_gene: TRBJ2-1
abundance: many
d_gene: TRBD2

CDR3nt: TGCAGCGTTGAAGATTGGGGAGGGAGTTCCGGGGAGCTGTTTTTT
CDR3aa: CSVEDWGGSSGELFF
v_gene: TRBV29-1
j_gene: TRBJ2-2
abundance: many
d_gene: TRBD2

CDR3nt: TGTGCCAGCAGTTTCCACAGCGGGGGAAGCACAGATACGCAGTATTTT
CDR3aa: CASSFHSGGSTDTQYF
v_gene: TRBV27
j_gene: TRBJ2-3
abundance: many
d_gene: TRBD2

CDR3nt: TGTGCCAGCAGAACTGCAGGTGGGGTCGGGCTTAATTCACCCCTCCACTTT
CDR3aa: CASRTAGGVGLNSPLHF
v_gene: TRBV28
j_gene: TRBJ1-6
abundance: -
d_gene: -

CDR3nt: TGTGCCAGCAGCTTGGTTGGGGGGCTCACTGAAGCTTTCTTT
CDR3aa: CASSLVGGLTEAFF
v_gene: TRBV5-1
j_gene: TRBJ1-1
abundance: -
d_gene: -

CDR3nt: TGCAGTGCTAGAGACCTACTACTAGAAAGCTCCTACAATGAGCAGTTCTTC
CDR3aa: CSARDLLLESSYNEQFF
v_gene: TRBV20-1
j_gene: TRBJ2-1
abundance: many
d_gene: -

CDR3nt: TGCGCCAGCAGCCTACGCAGGGGCACCACCGAGCAGTACTTC
CDR3aa: CASSLRRGTTEQYF
v_gene: TRBV5-1
j_gene: TRBJ2-7
abundance: many
d_gene: -

CDR3nt: TGTGCCAGTAGTGGGGGCGGGGCCAGGGGAAAGGAAGCTTTCTTT
CDR3aa: CASSGGGARGKEAFF
v_gene: TRBV19
j_gene: TRBJ1-1
abundance: once
d_gene: -